This T cell receptor beta chain was identified in a study of shared clonotypes between healthy human individuals. Across the study: The donor group consisted of a couple of women and three men, aged 18 to 49.

This CDR3 is built from 13 residues. Trimming removed 5 bases at V and 1 base at J, with 8 bases between. The germline V gene has CDR1 SGHTA and CDR2 FQGTGA. All the donors were Caucasian adults who lived in Nashville, Tennessee. The authors divided CD4+ cells into CD45RA+ naive and CD45RA-negative memory subsets. This table comes from immunoSEQ multiplex PCR, and its TCRdb copy is limited to in-frame clones, with some not included. This table holds about 2.4 million clones, 80% to 95% found once. General study findings and limits: Non-shared clonotypes showed lower generation probabilities than clonotypes common to all four donors.

Of note for this clone: Its antigen is undetermined.

The J gene is TRBJ1-1, the V gene TRBV7-3; maybe TRBD1 (5 bases). Material for sequencing was naive CD4+ T cells from PBMCs. Subset meaning: CD45RA+ positively selected. This receptor was obtained from a man aged 18 to 29 in good health. Some clones in this sample may be carry-over from other donors' samples. The CDR3 is CASSPRENTEAFF. The CDR3 nucleotides read TGTGCCAGCAGCCCCAGGGAGAACACTGAAGCTTTCTTT.